This T cell receptor beta chain comes out of a study of beta chain features in type 1 diabetes. Study-level information: Patients did not differ from healthy donors in age, gender or cell yield.

Regarding the study as a whole: TCRB CDR3s were moderately but significantly shorter in Type 1 diabetes patients in all four CD4+ subsets.

Averaging about 100 mL, one heparinised blood draw was given by each donor. Sorting that relied on CD45RO/CCR7/CD25/CD127/CD95/CD27 yielded CD4+ naive, central memory, regulatory and stem cell-like memory cells. Trimming removed 3 bases at V and 7 bases at J, with 15 bases between. The CDR3 contains 14 residues. The V gene's germline CDR1 is GTSNPN and CDR2 SVGIG (reference sequence). A few counts support this clone. Antigen unknown. The investigators reverse transcribed all of the isolated RNA, so they sequenced expressed TCRB transcripts. Clones were sequenced by immunoSEQ multiplex PCR, and TCRdb holds only the in-frame ones, with some missing. The sample shows approximately 730,000 clones, around 15% of them seen only once.

The sequenced material came from naive CD4+ T cells from blood. The receptor's source is a man between 18 and 35 years old with type 1 diabetes. The chain employs TRBV30 and TRBJ1-4; a possible D gene is TRBD1 (5 bases). CDR3 protein: CAWSAQGGGEKLFF. The CDR3 nucleotides are TGTGCCTGGAGCGCCCAGGGTGGCGGTGAAAAACTGTTTTTT.